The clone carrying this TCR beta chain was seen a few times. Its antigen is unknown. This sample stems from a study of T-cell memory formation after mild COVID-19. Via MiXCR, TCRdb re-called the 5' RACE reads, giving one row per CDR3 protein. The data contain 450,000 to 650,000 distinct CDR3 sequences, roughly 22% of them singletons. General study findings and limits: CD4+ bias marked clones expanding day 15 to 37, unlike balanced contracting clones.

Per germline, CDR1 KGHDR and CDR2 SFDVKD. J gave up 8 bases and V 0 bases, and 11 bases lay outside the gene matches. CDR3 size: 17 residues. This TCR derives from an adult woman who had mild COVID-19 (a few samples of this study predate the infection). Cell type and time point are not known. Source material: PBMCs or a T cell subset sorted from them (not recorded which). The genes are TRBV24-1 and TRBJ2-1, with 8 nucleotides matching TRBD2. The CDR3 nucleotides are TGTGCCACCAGTGATTTGATGCGGCGGGGGGCCTCTCATGAGCAGTTCTTC. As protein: CATSDLMRRGASHEQFF.